The rows below give T cell receptor beta chains drawn from one sample of a study of T cells in Graves' hyperthyroidism and ophthalmopathy. TCRdb independently ran MiXCR on the multiplex PCR reads; one entry per CDR3 protein. The sample records some 380,000 distinct CDR3 sequences, 13% being singletons. The material sequenced was blood. Source of these receptors: a man under 40 with Graves' hyperthyroidism that later progressed to Graves' ophthalmopathy. The CDR3 runs from the conserved cysteine through the conserved F or W. The order of the fields is D gene, V gene, J gene, clone size, CDR3 protein. A D gene is named only where the DNA matches it firmly. Clone size, where shown, is once, few, many, or a class for clones that have expanded.

-	TRBV27	TRBJ2-1	many	CASSPGGNPSNEQFF
-	TRBV9	TRBJ1-2	-	CASSRSGGHYGYTF
TRBD1	TRBV10-3	TRBJ1-1	many	CAISGGQGVGYTEAFF
TRBD1	TRBV14	TRBJ1-5	-	CASSHVTGGFRNQPQHF
-	TRBV5-1	TRBJ1-1	-	CASSLARAGAEAFF
-	TRBV5-5	TRBJ2-7	-	CASSPGAGHYEQYF
-	TRBV11-1	TRBJ1-1	many	CASSLRTGDTEAFF
-	TRBV28	TRBJ1-2	many	CASRNRTLLYGYTF
-	TRBV28	TRBJ1-5	-	CASSRGVGSNQPQHF
TRBD2	TRBV2	TRBJ2-2	-	CASSRLAGYTGELFF
-	TRBV6-1	TRBJ1-2	-	CASSGGVLNYGYTF
TRBD1	TRBV20-1	TRBJ2-5	many	CSAPRTGKQTQYF
-	TRBV30	TRBJ1-1	many	CAWTRGNTEAFF
-	TRBV30	TRBJ2-3	many	CAWSSGATDTQYF
-	TRBV4-1	TRBJ1-1	many	CASRSTRGPRYTEAFF
TRBD2	TRBV9	TRBJ2-1	-	CASSRTSGGASEQFF
TRBD1	TRBV27	TRBJ2-3	many	CASSLVAGGRNTQYF
-	TRBV20-1	TRBJ2-7	-	CSASGQFPYEQYF
-	TRBV30	TRBJ1-6	-	CAWSGSWASPLHF
-	TRBV7-9	TRBJ2-5	few	CASRGWEETQYF
-	TRBV2	TRBJ2-2	-	CASSGLLTGELFF
-	TRBV28	TRBJ2-1	many	CASSLTPPWYNEQFF
TRBD2	TRBV7-8	TRBJ2-1	few	CASSLQTGLAGGNEQFF
-	TRBV4-1	TRBJ1-5	-	CASSQDGTRGQPQHF
TRBD1	TRBV6-2/TRBV6-3	TRBJ1-5	many	CASSFPTGGSSNQPQHF
-	TRBV7-9	TRBJ1-1	many	CASSTGAEAFF
-	TRBV29-1	TRBJ2-2	-	CSVADLNTGELFF
-	TRBV10-1	TRBJ2-7	few	CASSVGAGAGYEQYF
TRBD1	TRBV7-6	TRBJ2-5	few	CASSLGQSQETQYF
TRBD2	TRBV7-2	TRBJ2-2	many	CASSLARLAGLYTGELFF
-	TRBV28	TRBJ1-1	many	CASSPWVLNTEAFF
-	TRBV7-9	TRBJ2-5	-	CASSFFAGGGTQYF
-	TRBV11-2	TRBJ2-3	few	CASSWADTDTQYF
TRBD1	TRBV14	TRBJ2-2	few	CASSPEQGQALSTGELFF
-	TRBV6-1	TRBJ1-4	many	CASRHNSATNEKLFF
-	TRBV20-1	TRBJ1-2	many	CSARDMRRQSLDGYTF
TRBD1	TRBV7-9	TRBJ2-7	-	CASRGQISYEQYF
-	TRBV25-1	TRBJ2-6	-	CASTYTGANVLTF
-	TRBV20-1	TRBJ2-3	-	CSARDLIGGADTQYF
TRBD2	TRBV6-2/TRBV6-3	TRBJ2-1	many	CASSTFRLAGVDEQFF
TRBD2	TRBV7-9	TRBJ2-3	few	CASSPQGGGVDTQYF
-	TRBV5-5	TRBJ1-4	few	CASSLGPRGGTEKLFF
-	TRBV24-1	TRBJ2-3	many	CATSVRSTTTDTQYF
TRBD1	TRBV12-3/TRBV12-4	TRBJ1-2	few	CASSADREGYGYTF
TRBD1	TRBV15	TRBJ1-5	many	CATSRRGQGDRSPQHF
TRBD1	TRBV19	TRBJ1-2	-	CASSPGTGGVDGYTF
TRBD2	TRBV11-3	TRBJ2-5	many	CASSRAGLAGGRETQYF
-	TRBV6-1	TRBJ1-2	many	CASSFLRDSYGYTF
TRBD2	TRBV5-1	TRBJ2-2	few	CASTYLAGGPPGELFF
TRBD1	TRBV28	TRBJ1-2	many	CAISQGQTYGYTF
-	TRBV6-9	TRBJ2-2	-	CASIDRVGELFF
TRBD1	TRBV30	TRBJ2-7	few	CAWSPGQTYEQYF
TRBD2	TRBV6-1	TRBJ2-3	many	CASSTVSGGLPDTQYF
-	TRBV20-1	TRBJ1-1	many	CSARGALNTEAFF
TRBD2	TRBV10-1	TRBJ2-1	few	CASSESLGTSFGIEQFF
-	TRBV30	TRBJ1-1	many	CAWSVHSYTEAFF
-	TRBV12-3/TRBV12-4	TRBJ2-3	many	CASTLAGGTDTQYF
-	TRBV14	TRBJ2-2	-	CASSRTVANTGELFF
-	TRBV27	TRBJ2-2	many	CASSLSWAGELFF
-	TRBV7-8	TRBJ2-6	-	CASSPQRLVSGANVLTF